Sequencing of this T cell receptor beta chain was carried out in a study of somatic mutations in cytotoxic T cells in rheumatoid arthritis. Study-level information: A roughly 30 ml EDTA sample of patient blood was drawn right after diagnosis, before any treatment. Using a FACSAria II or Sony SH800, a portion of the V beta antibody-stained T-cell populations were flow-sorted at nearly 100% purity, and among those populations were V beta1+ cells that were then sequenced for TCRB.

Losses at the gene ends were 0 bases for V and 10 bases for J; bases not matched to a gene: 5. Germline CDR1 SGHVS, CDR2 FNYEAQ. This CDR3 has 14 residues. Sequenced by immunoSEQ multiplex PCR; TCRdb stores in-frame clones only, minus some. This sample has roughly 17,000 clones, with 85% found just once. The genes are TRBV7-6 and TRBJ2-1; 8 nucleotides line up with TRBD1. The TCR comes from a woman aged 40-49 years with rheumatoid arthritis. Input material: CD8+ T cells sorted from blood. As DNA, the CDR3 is TGTGCCAGCAGCTTAGCCAGGGGGCCGGAGGAGCAGTTCTTC. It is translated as CASSLARGPEEQFF.